In its sample, the clone carrying this TCR beta chain was seen many times. The antigen remains undetermined. The data derive from a study of T cells in Graves' hyperthyroidism and ophthalmopathy. Study-level results: Using 13 V-J features, a model discriminated ophthalmopathy from stable hyperthyroidism. Researchers found most expanded thyroid clonotypes above 0.001 in blood as well.

RNA transcripts yielded amplified TCR beta CDR3 regions. A first-round RT-PCR of the TCR CDR3 used the HTBI primer set. Using its own MiXCR run on the multiplex PCR reads, TCRdb lists one record per CDR3 protein. The sample consists of about 610,000 distinct CDR3 sequences, roughly 14% of them appearing once. Uncontrolled infection, other autoimmune disease, pregnancy or lactation disqualified patients from enrolment. The receptor's source is a woman aged 35 to 49 with Graves' ophthalmopathy. The sequenced material came from blood.

CDR3 coding DNA: TGTGCCAGTAGTACCGGACAGCGGAACACTGAAGCTTTCTTT. Its translation is CASSTGQRNTEAFF. V gene TRBV19 combines with J gene TRBJ1-1; tentatively, D is TRBD1 (6 bases). Germline V gene data show CDR1 as LNHDA and CDR2 as SQIVND (reference sequence). The length of the CDR3 is 14 residues. V was pared by 4 bases and J by 1 base, with 10 bases between.